This TCR beta chain was identified during a study of T cells in localized non-small cell lung cancer. In germline, CDR1 is LNHNV, CDR2 YYDKDF (reference sequence). V lost 1 base, J lost 1 base, and 3 bases stayed unmatched. The length of the CDR3 is 16 residues. Produced via immunoSEQ multiplex PCR; TCRdb's table is partial and in-frame only. This table holds more than 20,000 clones, 85% found once. The receptor was isolated from a woman aged 40-75 years with stage II squamous cell lung carcinoma. Source: PBMCs, taken before any cancer treatment. The V and J genes are TRBV15 and TRBJ2-2; TRBD2 agrees at 7 bases. The CDR3 sequence is CATSRVGLVNTGELFF. CDR3 sequence (DNA): TGTGCCACCAGCAGAGTCGGACTAGTGAACACCGGGGAGCTGTTTTTT.